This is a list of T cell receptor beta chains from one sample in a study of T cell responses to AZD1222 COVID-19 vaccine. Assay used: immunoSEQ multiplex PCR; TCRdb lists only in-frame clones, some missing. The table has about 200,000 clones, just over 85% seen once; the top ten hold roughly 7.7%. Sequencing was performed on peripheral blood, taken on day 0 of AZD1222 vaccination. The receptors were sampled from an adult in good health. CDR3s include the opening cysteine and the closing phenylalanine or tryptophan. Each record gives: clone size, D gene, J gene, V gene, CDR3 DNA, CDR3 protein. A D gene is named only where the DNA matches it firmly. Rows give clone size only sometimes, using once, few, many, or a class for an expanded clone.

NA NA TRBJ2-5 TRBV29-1 TGCAGCGTTGAAGATCAGAGGTGGGCACAAGAGACCCAGTACTTC CSVEDQRWAQETQYF
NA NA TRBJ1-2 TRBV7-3 TGTGCCAGCAGCGGGACGGCCAGTAACTATGGCTACACCTTC CASSGTASNYGYTF
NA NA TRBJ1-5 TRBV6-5 TGTGCCAGCAACCCGACAGGAGGTAGCAATCAGCCCCAGCATTTT CASNPTGGSNQPQHF
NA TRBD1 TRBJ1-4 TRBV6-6 TGTGCCAGCAGTCGCACAGGGGTTAGAGAAAAACTGTTTTTT CASSRTGVREKLFF
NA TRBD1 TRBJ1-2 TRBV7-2 TGTGCCAGCAGCTCCTTGGGTCTGGACAGGGTGAAAAGTGGCTACACCTTC CASSSLGLDRVKSGYTF
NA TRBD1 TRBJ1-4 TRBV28 TGTGCCAGCGGTTTAGGACAGGGAGATAATGAAAAACTGTTTTTT CASGLGQGDNEKLFF
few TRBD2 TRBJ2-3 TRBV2 TGTGCCAGCGGACTAGCGGGGACAGATACGCAGTATTTT CASGLAGTDTQYF
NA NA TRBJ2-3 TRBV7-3 TGTGCCAGCAGCTTAGGAGGGGGCCTGGGGGATACGCAGTATTTT CASSLGGGLGDTQYF
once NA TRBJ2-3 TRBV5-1 TGCGCCAGCAGCCACCAAGTTAAGGGGTGGGCGCAGTATTTT CASSHQVKGWAQYF
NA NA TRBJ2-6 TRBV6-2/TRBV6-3 TGTGCCAGCAGTTTCCAGGGGATGAGCTCTGGGGCCAACGTCCTGACTTTC CASSFQGMSSGANVLTF
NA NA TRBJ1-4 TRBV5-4 TGTGCCAGCAGCCCTGAGCCTAGGGCAACTAATGAAAAACTGTTTTTT CASSPEPRATNEKLFF
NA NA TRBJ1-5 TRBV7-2 TGTGCCAGCACCTCGGGGCTCCTGAATCAGCCCCAGCATTTT CASTSGLLNQPQHF
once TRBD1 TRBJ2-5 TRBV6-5 TGTGCCAGCAGTTACATTGGCAGGGGGTACCAAGAGACCCAGTACTTC CASSYIGRGYQETQYF
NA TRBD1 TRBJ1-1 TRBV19 TGTGCCAGTAGTATAGGCCGCACAGGGGCTCAATCTGAAGCTTTCTTT CASSIGRTGAQSEAFF
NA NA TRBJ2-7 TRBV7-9 TGTGCCAGCAACGAGGTGGGCATTTCCTACGAGCAGTACTTC CASNEVGISYEQYF
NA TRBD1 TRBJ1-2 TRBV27 TGTGCCAGCAGTTTATCGGGAGGGGGCGCCTATGGCTACACCTTC CASSLSGGGAYGYTF
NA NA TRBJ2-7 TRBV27 TGTGCCAGCAGGTTGCAGGGCTCCTACGAGCAGTACTTC CASRLQGSYEQYF
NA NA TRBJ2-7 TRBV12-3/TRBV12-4 TGTGCCAGCAGCCGGGAAGTCAACGAGCAGTACTTC CASSREVNEQYF
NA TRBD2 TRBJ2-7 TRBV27 TGTGCCAGCAGAAGGACTAGCGGGGTCTACGAGCAGTACTTC CASRRTSGVYEQYF
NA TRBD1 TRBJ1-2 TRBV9 TGTGCCAGCAGCTTACTCGGGACAGGGGTTTCCGCGTATGGCTACACCTTC CASSLLGTGVSAYGYTF
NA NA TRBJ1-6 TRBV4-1 TGCGCCAGCAGCCAAGAGGACAGCTCCTATAATTCACCCCTCCACTTT CASSQEDSSYNSPLHF
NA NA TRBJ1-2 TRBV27 TGTGCCAGCAGTTCCCGCCGGACAGTATATGGCTACACCTTC CASSSRRTVYGYTF
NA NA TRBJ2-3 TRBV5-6 TGTGCCAGCAGCTTCGGTCAGGGTGCAGATACGCAGTATTTT CASSFGQGADTQYF
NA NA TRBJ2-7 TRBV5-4 TGTGCCAGCAGCTTGGGCCTCAACTACGAGCAGTACTTC CASSLGLNYEQYF
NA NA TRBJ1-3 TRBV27 TGTGCCAGCTCGTCGGCGGTGGGAAACACCATATATTTT CASSSAVGNTIYF
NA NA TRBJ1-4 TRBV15 TGTGCCACCAGCAGAGATTTACCGGGTACTAATGAAAAACTGTTTTTT CATSRDLPGTNEKLFF
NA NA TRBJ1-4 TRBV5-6 TGTGCCAGCAGCTCATGGCCCGACAGGCCCGAAAAACTGTTTTTT CASSSWPDRPEKLFF
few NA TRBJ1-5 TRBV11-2 TGTGCCAGCAGCTTAGCAGGCGGTCAGCCCCAGCATTTT CASSLAGGQPQHF
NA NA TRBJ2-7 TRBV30 TGTGCCTGGAGTGTTAGTTTCTACGAGCAGTACTTC CAWSVSFYEQYF
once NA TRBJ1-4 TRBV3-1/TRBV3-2 TGTGCCACCACACGAGGTCCTAATGAAAAACTGTTTTTT CATTRGPNEKLFF
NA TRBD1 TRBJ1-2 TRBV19 TGTGCCAGTAGTATCCGAGACAGGGCCGGCTACACCTTC CASSIRDRAGYTF
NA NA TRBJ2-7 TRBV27 TGTGCCAGCAGTTTAGGTACTGAGCAGTACTTC CASSLGTEQYF
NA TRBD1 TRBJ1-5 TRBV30 TGTGCCTGTCGGAGGACAGGCGGCAATCAGCCCCAGCATTTT CACRRTGGNQPQHF
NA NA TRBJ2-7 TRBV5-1 TGCGCCAGCAGCTTGCCAGCCTCCTACGAGCAGTACTTC CASSLPASYEQYF
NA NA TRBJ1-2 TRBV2 TGTGCCAGCAGGGGCCTCGATAACTATGGCTACACCTTC CASRGLDNYGYTF
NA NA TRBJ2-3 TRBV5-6 TGTGCCAGCAGCTCGGACTACACAGATACGCAGTATTTT CASSSDYTDTQYF
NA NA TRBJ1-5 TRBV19 TGTGCCAGTAGTATATCCGGCGGGGCTAGCAATCAGCCCCAGCATTTT CASSISGGASNQPQHF
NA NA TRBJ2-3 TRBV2 TGTGCCAGCAGCGTCATTGAGTCGGATACGCAGTATTTT CASSVIESDTQYF
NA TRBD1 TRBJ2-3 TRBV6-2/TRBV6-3 TGTGCCAGCAGTGGGCACAGGGGGGATACGCAGTATTTT CASSGHRGDTQYF
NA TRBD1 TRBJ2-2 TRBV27 TGTGCCAGCAGTTCAACGGACAGGGCTAACACCGGGGAGCTGTTTTTT CASSSTDRANTGELFF
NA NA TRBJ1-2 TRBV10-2 TGCGCCAGCAGTGGAGGGATCCGCTATGGCTACACCTTC CASSGGIRYGYTF
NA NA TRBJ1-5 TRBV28 TGTGCCAGCAGCAAGGGGGGAGGGGATCAGCCCCAGCATTTT CASSKGGGDQPQHF
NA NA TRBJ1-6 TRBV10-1 TGCGCCAGCAGTGAGAGGTCCTCCACGGGCCTCCACTTT CASSERSSTGLHF
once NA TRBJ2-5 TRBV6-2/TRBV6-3 TGTGCCAGCAGCCCCGCAGCTCGTGAGACCCAGTACTTC CASSPAARETQYF
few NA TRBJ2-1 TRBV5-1 TGCGCCAGCAGCTTGGACTACTACAATGAGCAGTTCTTC CASSLDYYNEQFF
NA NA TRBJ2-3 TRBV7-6 TGTGCCAGCAGCTACGGGTCAGGGGAGTACACAGATACGCAGTATTTT CASSYGSGEYTDTQYF
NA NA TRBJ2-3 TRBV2 TGTGCCAGCAGTCGGGACATGGTAGATACGCAGTATTTT CASSRDMVDTQYF
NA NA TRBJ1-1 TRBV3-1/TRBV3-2 TGTGCCAGCAGCCAAGAAGGGGGGGCTTTCTTT CASSQEGGAFF
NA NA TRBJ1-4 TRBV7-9 TGTGCCAGCAGCTTAGCGGACAGCGCTGCAACTAATGAAAAACTGTTTTTT CASSLADSAATNEKLFF